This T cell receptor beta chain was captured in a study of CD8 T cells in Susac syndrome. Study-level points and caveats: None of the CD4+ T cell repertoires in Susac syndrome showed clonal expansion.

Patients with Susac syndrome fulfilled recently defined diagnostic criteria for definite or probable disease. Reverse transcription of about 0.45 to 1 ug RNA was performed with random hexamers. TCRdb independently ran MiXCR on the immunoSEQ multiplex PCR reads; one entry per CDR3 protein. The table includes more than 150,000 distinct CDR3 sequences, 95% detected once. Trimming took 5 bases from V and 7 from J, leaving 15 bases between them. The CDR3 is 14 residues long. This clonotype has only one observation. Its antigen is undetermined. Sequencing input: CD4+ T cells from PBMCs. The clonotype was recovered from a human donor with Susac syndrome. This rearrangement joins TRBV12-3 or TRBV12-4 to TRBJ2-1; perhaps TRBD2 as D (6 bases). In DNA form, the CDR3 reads TGTGCCAGCAGTCCCGGGGACTTCCCAAATGAGCAGTTCTTC. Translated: CASSPGDFPNEQFF.